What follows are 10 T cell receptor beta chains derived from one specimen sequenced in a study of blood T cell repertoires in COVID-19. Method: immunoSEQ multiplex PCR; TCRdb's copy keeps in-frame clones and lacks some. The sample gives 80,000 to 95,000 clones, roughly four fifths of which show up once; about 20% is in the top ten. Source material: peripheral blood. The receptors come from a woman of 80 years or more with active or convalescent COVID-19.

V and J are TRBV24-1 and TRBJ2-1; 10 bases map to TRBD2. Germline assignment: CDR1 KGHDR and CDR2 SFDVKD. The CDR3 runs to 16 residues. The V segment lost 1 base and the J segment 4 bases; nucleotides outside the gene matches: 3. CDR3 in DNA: TGTGCCACCAGTGATTTTACTAGCGGGGATTACAATGAGCAGTTCTTC. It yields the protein CATSDFTSGDYNEQFF.

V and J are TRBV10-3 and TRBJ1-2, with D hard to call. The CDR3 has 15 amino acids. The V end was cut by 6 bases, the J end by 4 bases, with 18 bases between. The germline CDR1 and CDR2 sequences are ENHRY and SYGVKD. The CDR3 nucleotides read TGTGCCATCAGCCGCACAATGGGGAGAACCTATGGCTACACCTTC. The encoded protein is CAISRTMGRTYGYTF.

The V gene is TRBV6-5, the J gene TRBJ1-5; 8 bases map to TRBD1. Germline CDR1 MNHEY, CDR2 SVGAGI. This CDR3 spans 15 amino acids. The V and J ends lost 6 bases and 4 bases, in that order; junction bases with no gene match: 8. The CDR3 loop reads CASSLGQGANQPQHF. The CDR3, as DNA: TGTGCCAGCAGCCTCGGACAGGGAGCTAATCAGCCCCAGCATTTT.

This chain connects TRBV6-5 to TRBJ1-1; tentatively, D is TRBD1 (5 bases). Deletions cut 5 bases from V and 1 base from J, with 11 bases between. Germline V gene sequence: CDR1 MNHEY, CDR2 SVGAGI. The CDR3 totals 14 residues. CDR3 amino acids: CASSLTAQNTEAFF. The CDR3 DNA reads TGTGCCAGCAGTCTGACAGCCCAGAACACTGAAGCTTTCTTT.

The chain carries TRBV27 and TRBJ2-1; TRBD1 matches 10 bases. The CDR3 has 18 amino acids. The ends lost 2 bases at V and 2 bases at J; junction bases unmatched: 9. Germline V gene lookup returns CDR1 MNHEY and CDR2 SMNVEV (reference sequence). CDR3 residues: CASSLRNTGTGAYNEQFF. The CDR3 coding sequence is TGTGCCAGCAGTTTAAGGAATACCGGGACAGGGGCCTACAATGAGCAGTTCTTC.

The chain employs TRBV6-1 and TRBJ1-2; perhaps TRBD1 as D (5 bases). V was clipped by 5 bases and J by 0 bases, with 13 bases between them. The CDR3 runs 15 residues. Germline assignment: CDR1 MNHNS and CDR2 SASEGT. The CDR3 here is CASSTGQLANYGYTF. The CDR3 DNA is TGTGCCAGCAGTACCGGACAATTAGCTAACTATGGCTACACCTTC.

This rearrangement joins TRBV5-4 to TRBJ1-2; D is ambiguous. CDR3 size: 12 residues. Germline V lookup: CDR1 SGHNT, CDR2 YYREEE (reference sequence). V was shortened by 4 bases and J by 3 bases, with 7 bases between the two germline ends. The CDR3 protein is CASSPGDYGYTF. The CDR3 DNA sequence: TGTGCCAGCAGCCCCGGGGACTATGGCTACACCTTC.

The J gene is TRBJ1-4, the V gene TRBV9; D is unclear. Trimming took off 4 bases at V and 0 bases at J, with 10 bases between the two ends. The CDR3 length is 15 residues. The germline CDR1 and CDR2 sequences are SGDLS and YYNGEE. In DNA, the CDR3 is TGTGCCAGCAGCCCGTACATCACAACTAATGAAAAACTGTTTTTT. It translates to CASSPYITTNEKLFF.

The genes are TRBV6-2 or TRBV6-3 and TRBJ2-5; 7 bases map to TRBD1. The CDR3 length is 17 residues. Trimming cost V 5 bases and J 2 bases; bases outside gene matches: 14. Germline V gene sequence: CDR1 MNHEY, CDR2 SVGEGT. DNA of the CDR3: TGTGCCAGCAGTGAGTCGGGACAGAATAGGAGGCAAGAGACCCAGTACTTC. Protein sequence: CASSESGQNRRQETQYF.

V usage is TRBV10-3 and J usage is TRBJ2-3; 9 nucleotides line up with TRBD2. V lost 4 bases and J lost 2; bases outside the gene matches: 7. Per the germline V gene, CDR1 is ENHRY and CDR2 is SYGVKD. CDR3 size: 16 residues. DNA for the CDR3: TGTGCCATCAGTGTTGGCCTAGCGGGATTCACAGATACGCAGTATTTT. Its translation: CAISVGLAGFTDTQYF.